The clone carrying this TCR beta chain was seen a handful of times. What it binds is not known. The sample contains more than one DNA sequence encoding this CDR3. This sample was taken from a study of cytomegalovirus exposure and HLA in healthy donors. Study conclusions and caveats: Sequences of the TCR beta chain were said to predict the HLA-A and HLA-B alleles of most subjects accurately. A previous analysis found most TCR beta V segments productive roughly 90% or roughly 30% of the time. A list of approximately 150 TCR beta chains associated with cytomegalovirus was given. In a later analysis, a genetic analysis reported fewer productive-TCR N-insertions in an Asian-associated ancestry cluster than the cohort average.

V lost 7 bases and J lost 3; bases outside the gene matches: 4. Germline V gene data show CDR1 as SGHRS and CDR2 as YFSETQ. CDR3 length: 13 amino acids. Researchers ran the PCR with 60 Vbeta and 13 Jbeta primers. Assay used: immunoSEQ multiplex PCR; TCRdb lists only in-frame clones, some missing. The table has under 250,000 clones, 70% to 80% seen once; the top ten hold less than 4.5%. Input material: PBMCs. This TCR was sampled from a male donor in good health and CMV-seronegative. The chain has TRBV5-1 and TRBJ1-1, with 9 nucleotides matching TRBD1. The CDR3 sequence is CASSRQGDTEAFF. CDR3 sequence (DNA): TGCGCCAGCTCTAGACAGGGGGACACTGAAGCTTTCTTT.